Presented here are 23 T cell receptor beta chains from one specimen sequenced in a study of beta chain features in type 1 diabetes. As every portion of the isolated RNA was reverse transcribed, the sequencing read expressed TCRB transcripts. Using immunoSEQ multiplex PCR, the repertoire was profiled, and TCRdb retains in-frame clones only, with some absent. The sample carries about 360,000 clones, around an eighth recorded once. The sample was naive CD4+ T cells from blood. The origin of the receptors is a young man in good health.

The rearrangement joins TRBV25-1 to TRBJ2-3; 7 positions match TRBD2. Germline assignment: CDR1 MGHDK and CDR2 SYGVNS. The CDR3 has 17 amino acids. V dropped 1 base and J dropped 1; count of bases not matched to a gene: 8. In nucleotides, the CDR3 is TGTGCCAGCAGTGAATTAGGACGAACTAGCGGCACAGATACGCAGTATTTT. It is translated as CASSELGRTSGTDTQYF.

This clone was seen only a few times. V usage is TRBV7-9 and J usage is TRBJ1-1, with D perhaps matching TRBD1 (5 bases). The CDR3 spans 13 residues. Germline V gene lookup returns CDR1 SEHNR and CDR2 FQNEAQ (reference sequence). V lost 7 bases and J lost 9, with 18 bases in between. In DNA form, the CDR3 reads TGTGCCAGCACCGCCACAGGTTATCCTCAAGCTTTCTTT. Its protein product is CASTATGYPQAFF.

The V and J genes are TRBV10-3 and TRBJ1-5, with D possibly being TRBD1 (5 bases). The CDR3 has 14 amino acids. The V gene lost 5 bases and the J gene lost 7 bases, with 15 bases spanning the gap. The germline V gene encodes CDR1 ENHRY and CDR2 SYGVKD. The DNA for the CDR3 is TGTGCCATCAGTCCGGTTAAGGGGCAACAGCCCCAGCATTTT. It is translated as CAISPVKGQQPQHF.

The genes are TRBV7-2 and TRBJ2-7; TRBD2 agrees at 10 bases. This CDR3 region has 17 residues. Germline CDR1 SGHTA, CDR2 FQGNSA. V lost 5 bases, J lost 3 bases, and 13 bases stayed unmatched. DNA of the CDR3: TGTGCCAGCAGCCGTCCGTCCAGCGGGGGGGCCCGCTACGAGCAGTACTTC. Encoded protein: CASSRPSSGGARYEQYF.

This chain uses TRBV29-1 with TRBJ1-1; D unclear. The CDR3 is 13 residues long. Per germline, CDR1 SQVTM and CDR2 ANQGSEA. Trimming took 7 bases from V and 0 from J, leaving 12 bases between them. The DNA for the CDR3 is TGCAGCGCACAGCCCTCCGTGAACACTGAAGCTTTCTTT. This gives the protein CSAQPSVNTEAFF. Using reference TRBV29-1 and TRBJ1-1 for the parts outside the CDR3, the full variable domain is SAVISQKPSRDICQRGTSLTIQCQVDSQVTMMFWYRQQPGQSLTLIATANQGSEATYESGFVIDKFPISRPNLTFSTLTVSNMSPEDSSIYLCSAQPSVNTEAFFGQGTRLTVV.

V is TRBV2 and J is TRBJ2-2; 8 bases are a match to TRBD1. This CDR3 has 15 residues. Germline trimming cut 6 bases from V and 2 bases from J; bases unmatched to any gene: 5. Germline-derived CDR1 and CDR2 are SNHLY and FYNNEI. CDR3 amino acids: CASSRTGRNTGELFF. The CDR3 DNA follows: TGTGCCAGCAGCCGGACAGGGCGCAACACCGGGGAGCTGTTTTTT.

This clone turned up a few times. This rearrangement joins TRBV28 to TRBJ1-2; TRBD1 agrees at 10 bases. Germline V gives CDR1 MDHEN, CDR2 SYDVKM. This CDR3 is 13 amino acids long. V dropped 11 bases and J dropped 4; count of bases not matched to a gene: 7. CDR3 residues: CASGTGDIYGYTF. The CDR3, as DNA: TGTGCCTCGGGGACAGGGGACATCTATGGCTACACCTTC.

In its sample, this clone was seen once. The chain is built from TRBV6-5 and TRBJ2-7; TRBD1 matches 8 bases. Germline V gives CDR1 MNHEY, CDR2 SVGAGI. Germline trimming cut 4 bases from V and 5 bases from J; bases unmatched to any gene: 7. This CDR3 contains 14 residues. CDR3 residues: CASSLQTTGDEQYF. The CDR3 nucleotides are TGTGCCAGCAGTTTGCAGACGACAGGGGACGAGCAGTACTTC.

The rearrangement uses TRBV25-1 and TRBJ1-4, with D uncertain. This CDR3 spans 15 amino acids. Germline V gives CDR1 MGHDK, CDR2 SYGVNS. V dropped 6 bases and J dropped 7 bases, with 18 bases sitting between them. This CDR3 reads CASSPRAGEGEKLFF. The CDR3 DNA follows: TGTGCCAGCAGCCCAAGGGCTGGTGAGGGTGAAAAACTGTTTTTT.

The chain has TRBV7-2 and TRBJ2-3, with TRBD2 matching over 7 bases. Germline V gene data show CDR1 as SGHTA and CDR2 as FQGNSA. V lost 3 bases and J lost 6; bases outside the gene matches: 6. This CDR3 spans 14 amino acids. As DNA, the CDR3 is TGTGCCAGCAGCTTTGGCGGGAGAGGGGATACGCAGTATTTT. Its translation: CASSFGGRGDTQYF. Using reference TRBV7-2 and TRBJ2-3 for the parts outside the CDR3, the full variable domain is GAGVSQSPSNKVTEKGKDVELRCDPISGHTALYWYRQSLGQGLEFLIYFQGNSAPDKSGLPSDRFSAERTGGSVSTLTIQRTQQEDSAVYLCASSFGGRGDTQYFGPGTRLTVL.

Only a few counts were recorded for this clone. The V call is TRBV29-1, the J call TRBJ1-3; D remains ambiguous. Germline V gene data show CDR1 as SQVTM and CDR2 as ANQGSEA. The length of the CDR3 is 12 residues. Trimming shortened V by 7 bases and J by 4 bases, and 11 bases separated the two germline ends. CDR3 DNA sequence: TGCAGCGCCCGGAGTGGCGGAAACACCATATATTTT. Translating it yields CSARSGGNTIYF.

This clone occurred a few times. The chain carries TRBV5-1 and TRBJ2-3, with a weak D call TRBD1 (6 bases). V was clipped by 4 bases and J by 4 bases, with 13 bases between them. The CDR3 extends over 14 amino acids. Per germline, CDR1 SGHRS and CDR2 YFSETQ. DNA for the CDR3: TGCGCCAGCAGCCCTACGCCAGGGGCAGATACGCAGTATTTT. Amino acid sequence: CASSPTPGADTQYF.

V gene TRBV6-1 combines with J gene TRBJ2-2; D ambiguous. The CDR3 loop spans 14 amino acids. Germline V gene data show CDR1 as MNHNS and CDR2 as SASEGT. The V and J ends lost 6 bases and 0 bases respectively, with 8 bases between them. The CDR3: CASRVESNTGELFF. For the CDR3, the DNA is TGTGCCAGCAGAGTGGAGTCGAACACCGGGGAGCTGTTTTTT.

The chain combines TRBV29-1 with TRBJ2-3; 8 bases align to TRBD2. This CDR3 is built from 13 residues. J lost 4 bases, V lost 3 bases, and 3 bases had no gene match. Germline CDR1 and CDR2: SQVTM and ANQGSEA. The CDR3 sequence: CSVERTSPDTQYF. The CDR3 DNA sequence: TGCAGCGTTGAGAGGACTAGCCCAGATACGCAGTATTTT.

This clone turned up a few times. The V and J genes are TRBV15 and TRBJ2-5; D is undetermined. The CDR3 extends over 16 amino acids. Trimming shortened V by 0 bases and J by 1 base, and 12 bases separated the two germline ends. Per germline, CDR1 LNHNV and CDR2 YYDKDF (reference sequence). CDR3 DNA sequence: TGTGCCACCAGCAGAGATCGCCCAGGATCCCAAGAGACCCAGTACTTC. As protein: CATSRDRPGSQETQYF. Full variable domain (rest looked up from reference TRBV15 and TRBJ2-5): DAMVIQNPRYQVTQFGKPVTLSCSQTLNHNVMYWYQQKSSQAPKLLFHYYDKDFNNEADTPDNFQSRRPNTSFCFLDIRSPGLGDTAMYLCATSRDRPGSQETQYFGPGTRLLVL.

V is TRBV11-2 and J is TRBJ2-3; D is uncertain. Trimming pared 3 bases from V and 6 bases from J, leaving 7 bases between. The CDR3 runs 12 residues. Germline CDR1 is SGHAT and CDR2 is FQNNGV. DNA for the CDR3: TGTGCCAGCAGCTTTATTCGGGATACGCAGTATTTT. This translates into CASSFIRDTQYF.

Only a few counts were recorded for this clone. J is TRBJ2-7 and V is TRBV4-2; TRBD1 matches 7 bases. This CDR3 is 16 amino acids long. Per germline, CDR1 LGHNA and CDR2 YNFKEQ. V lost 1 base, J lost 0 bases, and 6 bases stayed unmatched. The CDR3, as DNA: TGTGCCAGCAGCCAAGTGATTACAGGGGACTCCTACGAGCAGTACTTC. Its protein product is CASSQVITGDSYEQYF.

This chain links TRBV19 with TRBJ1-2, with TRBD1 matching over 7 bases. V gave up 5 bases and J gave up 3 bases; unmatched junction bases: 6. Germline V CDR1 and CDR2: LNHDA, SQIVND (reference sequence). The CDR3 runs to 14 residues. The CDR3 sequence: CASSETGDDYGYTF. The CDR3 DNA sequence: TGTGCCAGTAGTGAAACAGGGGATGACTATGGCTACACCTTC. The full variable domain, its missing parts supplied by reference TRBV19 and TRBJ1-2, is DGGITQSPKYLFRKEGQNVTLSCEQNLNHDAMYWYRQDPGQGLRLIYYSQIVNDFQKGDIAEGYSVSREKKESFPLTVTSAQKNPTAFYLCASSETGDDYGYTFGSGTRLTVV.

V is TRBV5-4 and J is TRBJ2-5; 7 bases are a match to TRBD1. The germline gives CDR1 SGHNT, CDR2 YYREEE (reference sequence). The length of the CDR3 is 14 residues. The trim removed 4 bases at V and 3 bases at J, leaving 6 bases unmatched. The chain's CDR3 is CASSKGTAEETQYF. CDR3 coding DNA: TGTGCCAGCAGCAAAGGGACAGCCGAAGAGACCCAGTACTTC.

The gene calls are TRBV18 and TRBJ2-7; the D is unclear. The CDR3 consists of 14 residues. CDR1 is KGHSH, CDR2 LQKENI, per germline. V dropped 3 bases and J dropped 3 bases, with 12 bases sitting between them. The CDR3 DNA reads as TGTGCCAGCTCACCCTCAGCGAATCTCTACGAGCAGTACTTC. This encodes CASSPSANLYEQYF.

This clone was counted a few times. The chain couples TRBV25-1 to TRBJ2-2, with 7 bases that match TRBD1. This CDR3 is built from 16 residues. J gave up 6 bases and V 5 bases, and 12 bases lay outside the gene matches. Per the germline V gene, CDR1 is MGHDK and CDR2 is SYGVNS. CDR3 region: CASSRGVAGGPGELFF. CDR3 coding DNA: TGTGCCAGCAGTCGAGGAGTGGCAGGGGGTCCCGGGGAGCTGTTTTTT.

In its sample, this clone was seen a few times. The rearrangement joins TRBV11-1 to TRBJ2-1; the D is unclear. The CDR3 spans 13 residues. Per germline, CDR1 SGHAT and CDR2 FQDESV (reference sequence). Trimming took 6 bases from V and 2 from J, leaving 8 bases between them. The CDR3 DNA reads as TGTGCCAGCAGTTTATCTACCTACAATGAGCAGTTCTTC. It codes for CASSLSTYNEQFF.

This clone was recorded a few times. The chain uses TRBV7-2 and TRBJ2-5; 10 nucleotides agree with TRBD2. The CDR3 loop spans 13 amino acids. J gave up 10 bases and V 6 bases, and 8 bases lay outside the gene matches. In germline, CDR1 is SGHTA, CDR2 FQGNSA. Here the CDR3 reads CASRLSGREFQYF. DNA of the CDR3: TGTGCCAGCAGATTAAGCGGGAGGGAATTCCAGTACTTC.